One and the same sample provided the 12 T cell receptor beta chains below, sequenced in a study of cytomegalovirus exposure and HLA in healthy donors. Use of 60 Vbeta and 13 Jbeta primers characterized the PCR. Method: immunoSEQ multiplex PCR; TCRdb's copy keeps in-frame clones and lacks some. This table holds fewer than 70,000 clones, roughly four fifths found once. The material sequenced was PBMCs. The source is an older woman in good health and CMV-seropositive.

This sequence joins TRBV7-3 and TRBJ2-5; 8 bases line up with TRBD1. The germline gives CDR1 SGHTA, CDR2 FQGTGA. Trimming cost V 6 bases and J 5 bases; bases outside gene matches: 8. The CDR3 sequence is 14 residues long. CDR3 bases: TGTGCCAGCAGGAAACCTGGACAGGGCGAGACCCAGTACTTC. Protein sequence: CASRKPGQGETQYF.

This clone was detected a few times. The chain combines TRBV10-1 with TRBJ2-5, with 13 positions matching TRBD2. Germline V CDR1 and CDR2: WNHNN, SYGVQD (reference sequence). The CDR3 covers 16 residues. With V trimmed by 2 bases and J by 3 bases, 3 bases remained unmatched. The CDR3 sequence: CASSEGTSGEKETQYF. The DNA for the CDR3 is TGCGCCAGCAGTGAGGGGACTAGCGGGGAGAAAGAGACCCAGTACTTC.

The rearrangement uses TRBV2 and TRBJ1-1; no definite D call. The CDR3 contains 11 residues. V was clipped by 4 bases and J by 10 bases, with 10 bases between them. CDR1 is SNHLY, CDR2 FYNNEI, per germline. The CDR3 spells CASSVPGIAFF. In nucleotides, the CDR3 is TGTGCCAGCAGTGTTCCGGGAATAGCTTTCTTT.

In its sample, this clone was seen once. One end of the junction fails to match germline, which may point to a read error. The rearrangement uses TRBV7-7 and TRBJ1-1; D is unclear. The CDR3 is made up of 13 amino acids. CDR1 is SSHAT, CDR2 FNYEAQ, per germline (reference sequence). CDR3 DNA: TGTGCTAGCAGCTCGTCAGAGAACACTGAAGCTTTCTTT. Translated: CASSSSENTEAFF.

Comments on this clone: Different DNA sequences within this sample yield the same CDR3. The rearrangement joins TRBV30 to TRBJ1-6, with 7 bases matching TRBD1. The CDR3 covers 14 residues. Unmatched junction bases numbered 1, after V lost 0 bases and J lost 5 bases. Looked up from germline, CDR1 is GTSNPN and CDR2 is SVGIG (reference sequence). The CDR3 region is CAWSVGTDNSPLHF. Here the CDR3 DNA reads TGTGCCTGGAGTGTAGGGACAGATAATTCACCCCTCCACTTT.

The chain uses TRBV11-1 and TRBJ2-7; D is ambiguous. Trimming took 1 base from V and 10 from J, leaving 11 bases between them. CDR1 is SGHAT, CDR2 FQDESV, per germline (reference sequence). The CDR3 extends over 12 amino acids. The CDR3 DNA reads as TGTGCCAGCAGCTTAGGGAACAGTTTCCAGTACTTC. Residues: CASSLGNSFQYF.

This rearrangement joins TRBV5-8 to TRBJ2-2; 7 bases are shared with TRBD1. Per the germline V gene, CDR1 is SGHTS and CDR2 is YDEGEE. This CDR3 contains 16 residues. Germline trimming cut 7 bases from V and 1 base from J; bases unmatched to any gene: 10. CDR3 coding DNA: TGTGCCAGCCGTTTTGCCGGGACAGTGAACACCGGGGAGCTGTTTTTT. Residues: CASRFAGTVNTGELFF.

DNA for the CDR3: TGTGCCAGCAGCACGGGACAGAACACTGAAGCTTTCTTT. As protein: CASSTGQNTEAFF. V gene TRBV7-2 combines with J gene TRBJ1-1; TRBD1 is a possible D gene (6 bases). The ends were cut back, 5 bases at V and 1 base at J, with 8 bases in the middle. This CDR3 region has 13 residues. CDR1 SGHTA and CDR2 FQGNSA come from the germline V gene.

V usage is TRBV5-1 and J usage is TRBJ1-1, with TRBD1 as a possible D gene (6 bases). The CDR3 totals 15 residues. From germline, CDR1 is SGHRS and CDR2 YFSETQ. V shed 0 bases and J shed 4 bases, with 13 bases lying between them. The CDR3 region has the DNA TGCGCCAGCAGCTTGGGGACAGCCGAAGGCACTGAAGCTTTCTTT. It translates to CASSLGTAEGTEAFF.

The chain carries TRBV2 and TRBJ1-5; TRBD1 matches at 10 bases. The CDR3 has 17 amino acids. V gave up 7 bases and J gave up 2 bases; unmatched junction bases: 11. Germline loops: CDR1 SNHLY, CDR2 FYNNEI. CDR3 loop: CASTGTGDTVGNQPQHF. The CDR3 DNA reads TGTGCCAGCACCGGGACAGGGGATACGGTAGGCAATCAGCCCCAGCATTTT.

With respect to this clone: This CDR3 is also generated by other DNA sequences in the sample. This chain uses TRBV27 with TRBJ1-5; possible D gene TRBD1, 6 bases. The CDR3 sequence is 14 residues long. V shed 2 bases and J shed 6 bases, with 11 bases lying between them. Germline V gene sequence: CDR1 MNHEY, CDR2 SMNVEV (reference sequence). As DNA, the CDR3 is TGTGCCAGCAGTTTAGGGGGAGGGGGTCAGCCCCAGCATTTT. Residues: CASSLGGGGQPQHF.

The chain uses TRBV4-2 and TRBJ2-7; 7 nucleotides line up with TRBD2. The CDR3 consists of 16 residues. V shed 0 bases, J shed 2 bases, and the junction held 7 bases outside the gene matches. Per germline, CDR1 LGHNA and CDR2 YNFKEQ. CDR3 protein: CASSQDGGLAAYEQYF. DNA for the CDR3: TGTGCCAGCAGCCAAGATGGGGGTCTAGCGGCCTACGAGCAGTACTTC.